The 18 T cell receptor beta chains given below trace back to one sample, sequenced in a study of blood T cell repertoires in COVID-19. Data came from immunoSEQ multiplex PCR; TCRdb stores just in-frame clones and leaves some out. Here the sample spans 120,000 to 150,000 clones, roughly 86% being singletons. The sequenced sample consisted of peripheral blood. All receptors come from a human donor with acute or convalescent COVID-19. The donor label of this sample is uncertain.

This chain joins TRBV2 and TRBJ1-2, with D uncertain. V lost 4 bases to trimming and J lost 4 bases, with 7 bases between them. The CDR3 is 12 amino acids. Germline V CDR1 and CDR2: SNHLY, FYNNEI. The CDR3 nucleotides are TGTGCCAGCAGTGCTGGGAGCTATGGCTACACCTTC. This encodes CASSAGSYGYTF.

The chain recombines TRBV19 with TRBJ1-1, with D tentatively TRBD1 (6 bases). V lost 6 bases and J 4 bases, leaving 15 bases between the germline ends. This CDR3 spans 14 amino acids. The germline V gene has CDR1 LNHDA and CDR2 SQIVND (reference sequence). CDR3 sequence: CASRVSGQRTEAFF. The CDR3 nucleotides read TGTGCCAGTAGGGTCAGCGGACAGCGCACTGAAGCTTTCTTT.

This clone was counted once. The J gene is TRBJ1-2, the V gene TRBV6-4; no reliable D call. The germline CDR1 and CDR2 sequences are MRHNA and SNTAGT. Deletions cut 3 bases from V and 8 bases from J, with 13 bases between. The CDR3 extends over 13 amino acids. Here the CDR3 DNA reads TGTGCCAGCAGTGAATTGGACTATTGGGGCTACACCTTC. This gives the protein CASSELDYWGYTF.

This clone appeared a single time. This chain joins TRBV5-1 and TRBJ2-3, with D possibly TRBD2 on 5 matching bases. Germline V gene sequence: CDR1 SGHRS, CDR2 YFSETQ. The CDR3 covers 15 residues. With 7 bases removed from V and 0 bases from J, the gap between germline ends came to 15 bases. The CDR3 region is CASRVRGSSTDTQYF. DNA for the CDR3: TGCGCCAGCCGGGTTCGGGGTAGTAGCACAGATACGCAGTATTTT. The whole variable domain, remainder taken from reference TRBV5-1 and TRBJ2-3, is KAGVTQTPRYLIKTRGQQVTLSCSPISGHRSVSWYQQTPGQGLQFLFEYFSETQRNKGNFPGRFSGRQFSNSRSEMNVSTLELGDSALYLCASRVRGSSTDTQYFGPGTRLTVL.

This clone was observed once. The chain has TRBV19 and TRBJ2-5, with 10 nucleotides matching TRBD1. CDR1 LNHDA and CDR2 SQIVND come from the germline V gene (reference sequence). The length of the CDR3 is 15 residues. Germline trimming cut 4 bases from V and 5 bases from J; bases unmatched to any gene: 7. The CDR3 coding sequence is TGTGCCAGTAGTAACCCTAGGACAGGGGGTGAGACCCAGTACTTC. It is translated as CASSNPRTGGETQYF.

The chain combines TRBV3-1 (or the pseudogene TRBV3-2) with TRBJ1-2, with a tentative D call TRBD1 (5 bases). Germline CDR1 reads LGHDT; CDR2 reads YNNKEL (reference sequence). This CDR3 has 16 amino acids. Trimming stripped 2 bases from V and 4 bases from J, with 17 bases between. DNA of the CDR3: TGTGCCAGCAGCCAACTCCTCGGACACTCGACCTATGGCTACACCTTC. It codes for CASSQLLGHSTYGYTF.

This clone was observed a single time. The chain recombines TRBV5-6 with TRBJ2-7, with 8 bases matching TRBD1. The V segment lost 5 bases and the J segment 2 bases; nucleotides outside the gene matches: 6. The germline V gene has CDR1 SGHDT and CDR2 YYEEEE. This CDR3 has 14 residues. The CDR3 region is CASSNSTGAYEQYF. The CDR3 DNA sequence: TGTGCCAGCAGTAACTCGACAGGGGCCTACGAGCAGTACTTC.

This chain connects TRBV6-2 or TRBV6-3 to TRBJ1-1; perhaps TRBD1 as D (6 bases). Germline V gene sequence: CDR1 MNHEY, CDR2 SVGEGT. This CDR3 is built from 17 residues. V shed 7 bases and J shed 3 bases, with 24 bases lying between them. The CDR3 region has the DNA TGTGCCAGCACCCCCTCTAGGGGACAAGGGGCGGACACTGAAGCTTTCTTT. Protein product: CASTPSRGQGADTEAFF.

The chain uses TRBV13 and TRBJ1-2; tentative D call: TRBD1 (5 bases). V shed 6 bases and J shed 2 bases, with 10 bases lying between them. Germline V gene data show CDR1 as PRHDT and CDR2 as FYEKMQ (reference sequence). The CDR3 runs to 13 residues. The CDR3 region is CASSSRVNYGYTF. CDR3 coding DNA: TGTGCCAGCAGTAGCAGGGTAAACTATGGCTACACCTTC.

This chain joins TRBV19 and TRBJ2-2; 7 bases line up with TRBD2. In germline, CDR1 is LNHDA, CDR2 SQIVND (reference sequence). The CDR3 runs to 16 residues. The V gene end was trimmed by 5 bases and the J gene end by 4 bases; junction bases not matched to a gene: 10. The CDR3 spells CASSRGREAGTGELFF. The CDR3 DNA follows: TGTGCCAGTAGTCGAGGACGGGAGGCGGGCACCGGGGAGCTGTTTTTT. Full variable domain (missing parts from reference TRBV19 and TRBJ2-2): DGGITQSPKYLFRKEGQNVTLSCEQNLNHDAMYWYRQDPGQGLRLIYYSQIVNDFQKGDIAEGYSVSREKKESFPLTVTSAQKNPTAFYLCASSRGREAGTGELFFGEGSRLTVL.

The rearrangement links TRBV6-6 to TRBJ1-4, with a possible D match to TRBD1 (5 bases). V was pared by 5 bases and J by 4 bases, with 11 bases between. The germline CDR1 and CDR2 sequences are MNHNY and SVGAGI (reference sequence). The CDR3 is made up of 14 amino acids. In nucleotides, the CDR3 is TGTGCCAGCAGTGGGACCGGGGGTAATGAAAAACTGTTTTTT. It is translated as CASSGTGGNEKLFF.

The rearrangement joins TRBV7-2 to TRBJ2-5, with 8 bases that match TRBD2. Trimming took 1 base from V and 5 from J; bases not matched to a gene: 9. CDR1 and CDR2 (germline): SGHTA, FQGNSA. The CDR3 spans 16 residues. This CDR3 reads CASSLGAAGAFETQYF. The CDR3, as DNA: TGTGCCAGCAGCTTAGGCGCAGCGGGGGCATTCGAGACCCAGTACTTC.

The rearrangement uses TRBV9 and TRBJ1-2; 7 bases are a match to TRBD1. Unmatched junction bases numbered 12, after V lost 9 bases and J lost 4 bases. The CDR3 contains 14 residues. Germline CDR1 reads SGDLS; CDR2 reads YYNGEE. The CDR3 region has the DNA TGTGCCACTTCGAGAGGACAGGAAGGCTATGGCTACACCTTC. Its protein product is CATSRGQEGYGYTF.

The V call is TRBV10-3, the J call TRBJ2-5; 10 positions match TRBD1. Trimming removed 1 base from V and 5 bases from J; junction bases left unmatched: 1. Germline V gene data show CDR1 as ENHRY and CDR2 as SYGVKD. The CDR3 contains 14 residues. The CDR3 sequence: CAISELGQGETQYF. The CDR3 DNA sequence: TGTGCCATCAGTGAGTTGGGACAGGGGGAGACCCAGTACTTC.

This clone was detected only a few times. V is TRBV6-5 and J is TRBJ1-5, with D unresolved. The V gene's germline CDR1 is MNHEY and CDR2 SVGAGI. CDR3 length equals 15 residues. V gave up 6 bases and J gave up 0 bases, with 12 bases separating them. The CDR3 bases are TGTGCCAGCAGAATCTCCCCTAATAGCAATCAGCCCCAGCATTTT. Residues: CASRISPNSNQPQHF.

The chain links TRBV6-6 to TRBJ2-7, with D possibly matching TRBD1 (6 bases). Trimming stripped 6 bases from V and 7 bases from J, with 16 bases between. Germline CDR1 and CDR2: MNHNY and SVGAGI (reference sequence). This CDR3 has 13 amino acids. The CDR3: CASSSLERGEQYF. In DNA form, the CDR3 reads TGTGCCAGCAGCTCGCTAGAAAGGGGGGAGCAGTACTTC.

This chain's CDR3 is CSTSYREGEKLFF. The CDR3 DNA follows: TGCAGCACCTCGTACAGGGAAGGAGAAAAACTGTTTTTT. This chain connects TRBV29-1 to TRBJ1-4; D is possibly TRBD1 (6 bases). Trimming left V 8 bases short and J 8 bases short, with 18 bases between. This CDR3 has 13 residues. The germline CDR1 and CDR2 sequences are SQVTM and ANQGSEA. The complete variable domain, with remaining parts taken from reference TRBV29-1 and TRBJ1-4, reads SAVISQKPSRDICQRGTSLTIQCQVDSQVTMMFWYRQQPGQSLTLIATANQGSEATYESGFVIDKFPISRPNLTFSTLTVSNMSPEDSSIYLCSTSYREGEKLFFGSGTQLSVL.

The chain employs TRBV25-1 and TRBJ1-6; D call uncertain. From germline, CDR1 is MGHDK and CDR2 SYGVNS. The CDR3 runs to 13 residues. Trimming left V 3 bases short and J 12 bases short, with 12 bases between. CDR3 sequence: CASSDSPGGPLHF. The CDR3 coding sequence is TGTGCCAGCAGTGACAGCCCCGGCGGACCCCTCCACTTT.